Each of the 29 T cell receptor beta chains below was sequenced from the same sample in a study of blood T cell repertoires in COVID-19. Profiling relied on immunoSEQ multiplex PCR, and the TCRdb table lists in-frame clones only, not all of them. The table lists about 330,000 clones, around 90% of them singletons. The sequencing input was PBMCs or T cells enriched from blood (not recorded which). Source of these receptors: a woman in her thirties who had recovered from COVID-19.

This rearrangement joins TRBV6-4 to TRBJ1-4; 7 nucleotides align to TRBD1. This CDR3 region has 13 residues. J was trimmed by 8 bases and V by 10 bases; bases with no gene match: 10. Germline V gene lookup returns CDR1 MRHNA and CDR2 SNTAGT. CDR3 sequence: CAIQTGLMEKLFF. The CDR3 DNA reads TGTGCCATCCAGACAGGGTTAATGGAAAAACTGTTTTTT.

This sequence joins TRBV3-1 (or the pseudogene TRBV3-2) and TRBJ1-1, with D possibly matching TRBD1 (6 bases). The germline V and J ends were trimmed by 3 bases and 1 base, with 21 bases remaining between them. The CDR3 consists of 18 residues. Germline CDR1 LGHDT, CDR2 YNNKEL (reference sequence). The DNA for the CDR3 is TGTGCCAGCAGCCATCGAGGCGGCTGGGACACGAAGAACACTGAAGCTTTCTTT. Protein product: CASSHRGGWDTKNTEAFF.

Here the CDR3 reads CASTIQGQPQHF. DNA for the CDR3: TGTGCCAGTACGATACAGGGCCAGCCCCAGCATTTT. The chain is built from TRBV12-3 or TRBV12-4 and TRBJ1-5; D is perhaps TRBD1 (6 bases). Trimming shortened V by 9 bases and J by 7 bases, and 13 bases separated the two germline ends. This CDR3 has 12 residues.

V usage is TRBV28 and J usage is TRBJ1-1; 9 nucleotides agree with TRBD1. V lost 2 bases, J lost 4 bases, and 11 bases stayed unmatched. The CDR3 consists of 17 residues. Per germline, CDR1 MDHEN and CDR2 SYDVKM. The CDR3 nucleotides are TGTGCCAGCAGTTTAAGGGGACAGGGATTTCTGCCCACTGAAGCTTTCTTT. Encoded protein: CASSLRGQGFLPTEAFF.

CDR3 in amino acids: CASRTGTYEQYF. The DNA of the CDR3 is TGTGCCAGTCGGACAGGGACCTACGAGCAGTACTTC. The chain joins TRBV27 to TRBJ2-7; 8 positions agree with TRBD1. This CDR3 contains 12 residues. J was trimmed by 2 bases and V by 9 bases; bases with no gene match: 3. Germline assignment: CDR1 MNHEY and CDR2 SMNVEV (reference sequence).

V is TRBV12-3 or TRBV12-4 and J is TRBJ2-5; no reliable D call. V gave up 3 bases and J gave up 4 bases, with 6 bases separating them. The CDR3 consists of 12 residues. The CDR3 loop reads CASSFSLETQYF. CDR3 sequence (DNA): TGTGCCAGCAGTTTTTCCTTAGAGACCCAGTACTTC.

The genes are TRBV5-4 and TRBJ2-3, with 9 positions matching TRBD2. The length of the CDR3 is 16 residues. Per the germline V gene, CDR1 is SGHNT and CDR2 is YYREEE (reference sequence). Trimming at V came to 1 base and at J to 5 bases, leaving 8 bases not matched to a gene. CDR3 nucleotide sequence: TGTGCCAGCAGCTTGAGTTTGGCGGGGGGGCTAGATACGCAGTATTTT. This gives the protein CASSLSLAGGLDTQYF. Looking up the rest from reference TRBV5-4 and TRBJ2-3 gives the full variable domain: ETGVTQSPTHLIKTRGQQVTLRCSSQSGHNTVSWYQQALGQGPQFIFQYYREEENGRGNFPPRFSGLQFPNYSSELNVNALELDDSALYLCASSLSLAGGLDTQYFGPGTRLTVL.

This clone was seen more than once but under ten times. The chain uses TRBV7-2 and TRBJ2-7, with a tentative D call TRBD1 (5 bases). Germline V gene sequence: CDR1 SGHTA, CDR2 FQGNSA. This CDR3 has 13 residues. V lost 5 bases and J 6 bases, leaving 14 bases between the germline ends. In nucleotides, the CDR3 is TGTGCCAGCAGCCGCTATGGGGCAGGCGAGCAGTACTTC. Amino acids: CASSRYGAGEQYF. Based on the CDR3 plus reference TRBV7-2 and TRBJ2-7, the full variable domain is GAGVSQSPSNKVTEKGKDVELRCDPISGHTALYWYRQSLGQGLEFLIYFQGNSAPDKSGLPSDRFSAERTGGSVSTLTIQRTQQEDSAVYLCASSRYGAGEQYFGPGTRLTVT.

The chain uses TRBV2 and TRBJ1-2; D remains unclear. The V end lost 7 bases, the J end lost 10 bases, and 16 bases lay between the germline ends. Germline V gene lookup returns CDR1 SNHLY and CDR2 FYNNEI. CDR3 length: 12 amino acids. DNA of the CDR3: TGTGCCAGCAAGGAGCTGCCGGGAAACTACACCTTC. It translates to CASKELPGNYTF.

This rearrangement joins TRBV28 to TRBJ2-7, with 9 nucleotides matching TRBD1. The CDR3 runs to 15 residues. CDR1 is MDHEN, CDR2 SYDVKM, per germline. V was clipped by 4 bases and J by 5 bases; unmatched bases: 9. In nucleotides, the CDR3 is TGTGCCAGCAGTTCCGCCGGGACAGGGAAGCACGAGCAGTACTTC. This codes for CASSSAGTGKHEQYF.

V usage is TRBV4-3 and J usage is TRBJ2-1, with D perhaps TRBD1 (5 bases). The ends were cut back, 5 bases at V and 6 bases at J, with 11 bases in the middle. The CDR3 totals 13 residues. Germline V gene data show CDR1 as LGHNA and CDR2 as YSLEER. CDR3 residues: CASSGVDSNEQFF. The CDR3 DNA follows: TGCGCCAGCAGCGGAGTTGACAGCAATGAGCAGTTCTTC.

The chain is built from TRBV28 and TRBJ2-3, with 7 bases lining up with TRBD2. CDR1 is MDHEN, CDR2 SYDVKM, per germline. CDR3 size: 15 residues. V trimming: 5 bases; J trimming: 1 base; junction bases outside the gene matches: 6. CDR3 amino acids: CASSTLAGRTDTQYF. The CDR3 DNA follows: TGTGCCAGCAGTACCTTAGCGGGCCGCACAGATACGCAGTATTTT.

This clone was observed a single time. The V call is TRBV7-3, the J call TRBJ1-2, with D maybe TRBD1 (5 bases). This CDR3 spans 15 amino acids. The ends were cut back, 2 bases at V and 4 bases at J, with 14 bases in the middle. Germline CDR1 is SGHTA and CDR2 is FQGTGA. The CDR3 DNA follows: TGTGCCAGCAGCTTATCGGGGGGAATTTCCTATGGCTACACCTTC. Translation gives CASSLSGGISYGYTF.

On this clone itself: The junction differs from germline at one of its ends, possibly a read error. V and J are TRBV19 and TRBJ1-2; no firm D call. This CDR3 has 13 residues. Germline lookup yields CDR1 LNHDA and CDR2 SQIVND (reference sequence). Here the CDR3 reads CASSPVSSRSPFF. Here the CDR3 DNA reads TGTGCCAGTTCCCCCGTCTCGTCGCGTTCCCCATTCTTC.

The rearrangement links TRBV5-4 to TRBJ2-2, with 12 bases aligning to TRBD1. The germline V gene encodes CDR1 SGHNT and CDR2 YYREEE (reference sequence). This CDR3 has 18 amino acids. V was pared by 4 bases and J by 0 bases, with 7 bases of the junction left unmatched. CDR3 sequence reads: CASSTGQGAITNTGELFF. In DNA form, the CDR3 reads TGTGCCAGCAGCACGGGACAGGGGGCAATTACGAACACCGGGGAGCTGTTTTTT.

The V and J genes are TRBV18 and TRBJ1-5, with D possibly TRBD1 on 5 matching bases. The germline CDR1 and CDR2 sequences are KGHSH and LQKENI. The length of the CDR3 is 13 residues. Deletions cut 4 bases from V and 4 bases from J, with 8 bases between. The CDR3 DNA reads as TGTGCCAGCTCACGGGGGGAGAATCAGCCCCAGCATTTT. It is translated as CASSRGENQPQHF.

The table lists this clone with a count of one. V usage is TRBV28 and J usage is TRBJ1-2; the match to TRBD1 covers 8 bases. This CDR3 spans 15 amino acids. With V trimmed by 5 bases and J by 6 bases, 11 bases remained unmatched. Germline assignment: CDR1 MDHEN and CDR2 SYDVKM. In nucleotides, the CDR3 is TGTGCCAGCAGTAAGACAGGGACAGGTCCCGATGGCTACACCTTC. Its protein product is CASSKTGTGPDGYTF.

This chain links TRBV3-1 (or the pseudogene TRBV3-2) with TRBJ2-5; no definite D call. The CDR3 covers 12 residues. The V end lost 1 base, the J end lost 5 bases, and 5 bases lay between the germline ends. Germline values: CDR1 LGHDT, CDR2 YNNKEL (reference sequence). CDR3 residues: CASSQVRETQYF. CDR3 nucleotides: TGTGCCAGCAGCCAAGTCAGGGAGACCCAGTACTTC.

The chain couples TRBV9 to TRBJ2-1; TRBD2 matches at 9 bases. CDR3 size: 17 residues. Germline lookup yields CDR1 SGDLS and CDR2 YYNGEE. Trimming took 4 bases from V and 4 from J; bases not matched to a gene: 12. Here the CDR3 reads CASSRSLSGGLYNEQFF. The CDR3 coding sequence is TGTGCCAGCAGCCGTAGCCTTAGCGGGGGCCTTTACAATGAGCAGTTCTTC. Filled out from reference TRBV9 and TRBJ2-1, the complete variable domain reads DSGVTQTPKHLITATGQRVTLRCSPRSGDLSVYWYQQSLDQGLQFLIQYYNGEERAKGNILERFSAQQFPDLHSELNLSSLELGDSALYFCASSRSLSGGLYNEQFFGPGTRLTVL.

V is TRBV9 and J is TRBJ2-1, with TRBD1 identical over 7 bases. The CDR3 is 15 amino acids. J lost 4 bases, V lost 1 base, and 5 bases had no gene match. Germline CDR1 reads SGDLS; CDR2 reads YYNGEE. The CDR3 bases are TGTGCCAGCAGCGTAAGTACAGGGGCTTACAATGAGCAGTTCTTC. Translation: CASSVSTGAYNEQFF.

The chain is built from TRBV28 and TRBJ1-6; weak D call: TRBD1 (5 bases). The V end lost 8 bases, the J end lost 5 bases, and 13 bases lay between the germline ends. CDR3 length equals 14 residues. Looked up from germline, CDR1 is MDHEN and CDR2 is SYDVKM. The DNA of the CDR3 is TGTGCCAGCGTCACAGGCGATGATAATTCACCCCTCCACTTT. Protein product: CASVTGDDNSPLHF.

The rearrangement uses TRBV7-2 and TRBJ2-5, with 11 bases that match TRBD1. This CDR3 has 14 residues. Trimming took 10 bases from V and 2 from J; bases not matched to a gene: 6. The V gene's germline CDR1 is SGHTA and CDR2 FQGNSA. The CDR3 bases are TGTGCCACCTCTGGGACAGGGGGGCAAGAGACCCAGTACTTC. It yields the protein CATSGTGGQETQYF.

The chain uses TRBV12-3 or TRBV12-4 and TRBJ2-2; perhaps TRBD1 as D (6 bases). The CDR3 loop spans 13 amino acids. V was clipped by 6 bases and J by 7 bases, with 12 bases between them. CDR3 residues: CASRSGQHGELFF. The DNA of the CDR3 is TGTGCCAGCAGATCGGGACAACACGGGGAGCTGTTTTTT.

In its sample, this clone ranks as medium-sized. The chain combines TRBV5-1 with TRBJ2-5; TRBD2 is a possible D gene (5 bases). Germline V CDR1 and CDR2: SGHRS, YFSETQ. The CDR3 contains 15 residues. The germline V and J ends were trimmed by 0 bases and 1 base, with 10 bases remaining between them. CDR3 amino acids: CASSLAGGSQETQYF. As DNA, the CDR3 is TGCGCCAGCAGCTTGGCCGGAGGCTCCCAAGAGACCCAGTACTTC.

J is TRBJ2-5 and V is TRBV7-3; 11 nucleotides line up with TRBD1. Germline CDR1 reads SGHTA; CDR2 reads FQGTGA. The ends lost 5 bases at V and 5 bases at J; junction bases unmatched: 13. The CDR3 runs to 17 residues. Here the CDR3 DNA reads TGTGCCAGCAGCCCATTCCCCCGGACAGGGGGCATGGAGACCCAGTACTTC. Protein product: CASSPFPRTGGMETQYF.

This rearrangement joins TRBV4-2 to TRBJ2-7; 7 bases match TRBD1. Looked up from germline, CDR1 is LGHNA and CDR2 is YNFKEQ. The CDR3 spans 16 residues. Germline trimming cut 5 bases from V and 4 bases from J; bases unmatched to any gene: 14. This CDR3 reads CASSEDRSIPPYEQYF. CDR3 DNA sequence: TGTGCCAGCAGCGAGGACAGGAGCATACCCCCTTACGAGCAGTACTTC.

The V gene is TRBV9, the J gene TRBJ1-5, with TRBD1 matching over 8 bases. The V segment lost 4 bases and the J segment 3 bases; nucleotides outside the gene matches: 9. The CDR3 is 16 residues long. Germline V lookup: CDR1 SGDLS, CDR2 YYNGEE. CDR3 sequence (DNA): TGTGCCAGCAGCCCTGGAACAGGGGGTCTCAATCAGCCCCAGCATTTT. Protein: CASSPGTGGLNQPQHF.

J is TRBJ2-1 and V is TRBV4-1, with 8 bases lining up with TRBD2. V was clipped by 4 bases and J by 5 bases; unmatched bases: 10. Germline loops: CDR1 MGHRA, CDR2 YSYEKL. This CDR3 is built from 16 residues. This chain's CDR3 is CASSLSSSGGDNEQFF. The DNA of the CDR3 is TGCGCCAGCAGCCTTTCCTCCAGCGGGGGTGACAATGAGCAGTTCTTC.

The chain has TRBV27 and TRBJ1-1; D is ambiguous. The germline gives CDR1 MNHEY, CDR2 SMNVEV (reference sequence). The CDR3 extends over 13 amino acids. The V end was cut by 4 bases, the J end by 1 base, with 7 bases between. CDR3 in amino acids: CASSWAGNTEAFF. As DNA, the CDR3 is TGTGCCAGCAGTTGGGCGGGGAACACTGAAGCTTTCTTT.